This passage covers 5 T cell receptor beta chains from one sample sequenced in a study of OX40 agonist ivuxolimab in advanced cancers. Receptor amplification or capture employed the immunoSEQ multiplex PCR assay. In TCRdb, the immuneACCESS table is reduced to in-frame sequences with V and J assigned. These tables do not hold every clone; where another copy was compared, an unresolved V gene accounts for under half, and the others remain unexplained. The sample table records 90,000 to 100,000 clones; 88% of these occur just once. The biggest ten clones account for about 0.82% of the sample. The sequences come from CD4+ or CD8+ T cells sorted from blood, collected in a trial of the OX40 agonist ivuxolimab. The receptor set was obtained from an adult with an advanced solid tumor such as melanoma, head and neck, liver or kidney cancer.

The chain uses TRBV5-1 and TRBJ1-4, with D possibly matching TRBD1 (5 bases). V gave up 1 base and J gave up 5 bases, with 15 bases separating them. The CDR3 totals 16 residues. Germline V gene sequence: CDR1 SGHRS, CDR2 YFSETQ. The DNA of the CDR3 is TGCGCCAGCAGCTTGTCCCCGGGGGGGACGAATGAAAAACTGTTTTTT. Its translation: CASSLSPGGTNEKLFF.

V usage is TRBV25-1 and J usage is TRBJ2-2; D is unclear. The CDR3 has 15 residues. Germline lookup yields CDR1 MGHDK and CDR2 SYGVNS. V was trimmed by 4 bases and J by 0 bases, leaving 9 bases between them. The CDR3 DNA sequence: TGTGCCAGCAGTGCCAGATCAACGAACACCGGGGAGCTGTTTTTT. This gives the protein CASSARSTNTGELFF.

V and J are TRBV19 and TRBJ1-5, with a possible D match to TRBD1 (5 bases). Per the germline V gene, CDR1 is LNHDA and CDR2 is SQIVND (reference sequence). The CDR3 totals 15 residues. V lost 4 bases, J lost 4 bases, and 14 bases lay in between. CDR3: CASSKDTRGNQPQHF. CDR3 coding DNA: TGTGCCAGTAGTAAGGACACCCGGGGAAATCAGCCCCAGCATTTT.

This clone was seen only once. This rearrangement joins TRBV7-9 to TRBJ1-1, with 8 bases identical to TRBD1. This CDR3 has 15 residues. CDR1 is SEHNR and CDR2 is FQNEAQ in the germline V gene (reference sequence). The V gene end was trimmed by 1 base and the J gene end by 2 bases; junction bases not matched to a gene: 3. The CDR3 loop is CASSLGGQGNTEAFF. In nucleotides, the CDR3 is TGTGCCAGCAGCTTAGGAGGACAGGGCAACACTGAAGCTTTCTTT.

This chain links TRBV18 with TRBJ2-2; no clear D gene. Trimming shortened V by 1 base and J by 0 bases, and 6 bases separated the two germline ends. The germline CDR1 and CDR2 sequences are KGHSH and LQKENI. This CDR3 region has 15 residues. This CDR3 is CASSPRQANTGELFF. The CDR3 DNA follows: TGTGCCAGCTCACCACGACAAGCGAACACCGGGGAGCTGTTTTTT.